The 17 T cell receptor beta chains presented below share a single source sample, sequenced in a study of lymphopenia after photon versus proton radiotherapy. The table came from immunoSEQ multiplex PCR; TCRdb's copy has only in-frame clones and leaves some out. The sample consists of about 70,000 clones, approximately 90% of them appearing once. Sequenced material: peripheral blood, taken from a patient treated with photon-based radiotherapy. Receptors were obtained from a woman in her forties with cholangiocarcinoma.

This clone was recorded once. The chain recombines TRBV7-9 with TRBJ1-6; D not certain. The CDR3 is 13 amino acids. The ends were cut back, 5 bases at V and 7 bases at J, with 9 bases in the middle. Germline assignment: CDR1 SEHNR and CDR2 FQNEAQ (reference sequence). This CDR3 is CASSTAENSPLHF. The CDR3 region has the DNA TGTGCCAGCAGCACGGCAGAGAATTCACCCCTCCACTTT.

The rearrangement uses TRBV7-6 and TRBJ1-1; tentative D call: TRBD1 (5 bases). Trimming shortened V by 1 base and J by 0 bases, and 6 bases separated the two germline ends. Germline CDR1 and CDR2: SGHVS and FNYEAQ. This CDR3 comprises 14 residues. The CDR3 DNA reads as TGTGCCAGCAGCTTAGGACAGTTGAACACTGAAGCTTTCTTT. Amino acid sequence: CASSLGQLNTEAFF.

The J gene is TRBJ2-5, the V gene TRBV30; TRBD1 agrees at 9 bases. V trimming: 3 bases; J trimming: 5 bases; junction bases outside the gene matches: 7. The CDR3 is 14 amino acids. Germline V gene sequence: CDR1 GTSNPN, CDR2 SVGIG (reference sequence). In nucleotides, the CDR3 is TGTGCCTGGAGCGACAACAGGGGGCGGGAGACCCAGTACTTC. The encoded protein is CAWSDNRGRETQYF.

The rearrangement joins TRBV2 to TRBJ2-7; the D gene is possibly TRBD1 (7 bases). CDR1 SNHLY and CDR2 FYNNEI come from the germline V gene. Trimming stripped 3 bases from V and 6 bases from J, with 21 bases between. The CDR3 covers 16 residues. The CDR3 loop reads CASSEEEGALPGEQYF. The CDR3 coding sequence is TGTGCCAGCAGTGAGGAGGAGGGGGCTCTACCTGGCGAGCAGTACTTC.

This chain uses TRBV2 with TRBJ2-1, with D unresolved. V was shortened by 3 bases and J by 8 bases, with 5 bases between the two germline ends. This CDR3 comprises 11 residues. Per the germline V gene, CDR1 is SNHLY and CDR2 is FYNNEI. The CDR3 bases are TGTGCCAGCAGTGAGAGGTATGAGCAGTTCTTC. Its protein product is CASSERYEQFF.

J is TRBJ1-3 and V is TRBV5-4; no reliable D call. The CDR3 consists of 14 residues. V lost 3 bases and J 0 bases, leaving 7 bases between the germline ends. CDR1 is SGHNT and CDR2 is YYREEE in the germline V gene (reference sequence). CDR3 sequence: CASSSRSSGNTIYF. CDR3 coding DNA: TGTGCCAGCAGCTCGAGGAGCTCTGGAAACACCATATATTTT.

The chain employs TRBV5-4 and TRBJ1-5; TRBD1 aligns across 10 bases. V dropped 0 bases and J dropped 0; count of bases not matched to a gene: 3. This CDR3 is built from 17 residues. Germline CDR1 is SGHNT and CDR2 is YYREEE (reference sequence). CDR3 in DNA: TGTGCCAGCAGCTTGGGAGGGACAGGGGATAGCAATCAGCCCCAGCATTTT. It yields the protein CASSLGGTGDSNQPQHF.

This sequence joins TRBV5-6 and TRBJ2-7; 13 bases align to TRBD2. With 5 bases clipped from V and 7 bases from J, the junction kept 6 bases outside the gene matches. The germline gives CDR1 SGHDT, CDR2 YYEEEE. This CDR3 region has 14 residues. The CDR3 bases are TGTGCCAGCAGTTTTGGACTAGCGGGAGAAGAGCAGTACTTC. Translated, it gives CASSFGLAGEEQYF.

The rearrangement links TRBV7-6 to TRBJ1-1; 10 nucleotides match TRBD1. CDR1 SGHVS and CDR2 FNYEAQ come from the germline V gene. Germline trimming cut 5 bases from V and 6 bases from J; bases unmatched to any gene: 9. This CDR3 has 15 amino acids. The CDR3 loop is CASSIRQGAESEAFF. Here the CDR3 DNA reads TGTGCCAGCAGCATCAGACAGGGGGCCGAATCTGAAGCTTTCTTT.

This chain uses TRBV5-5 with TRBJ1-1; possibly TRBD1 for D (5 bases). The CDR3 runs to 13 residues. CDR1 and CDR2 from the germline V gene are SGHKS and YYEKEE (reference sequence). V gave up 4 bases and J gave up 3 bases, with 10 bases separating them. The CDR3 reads CASSPGYDTEAFF. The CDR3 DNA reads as TGTGCCAGCAGCCCAGGGTATGACACTGAAGCTTTCTTT.

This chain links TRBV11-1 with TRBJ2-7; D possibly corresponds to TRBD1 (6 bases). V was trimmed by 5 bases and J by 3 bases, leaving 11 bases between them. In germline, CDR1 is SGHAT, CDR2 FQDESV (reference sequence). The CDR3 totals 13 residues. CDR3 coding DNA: TGTGCCAGCAGCCGACAGGAAGGCTACGAGCAGTACTTC. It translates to CASSRQEGYEQYF. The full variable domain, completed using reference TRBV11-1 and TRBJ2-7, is EAEVAQSPRYKITEKSQAVAFWCDPISGHATLYWYRQILGQGPELLVQFQDESVVDDSQLPKDRFSAERLKGVDSTLKIQPAELGDSAMYLCASSRQEGYEQYFGPGTRLTVT.

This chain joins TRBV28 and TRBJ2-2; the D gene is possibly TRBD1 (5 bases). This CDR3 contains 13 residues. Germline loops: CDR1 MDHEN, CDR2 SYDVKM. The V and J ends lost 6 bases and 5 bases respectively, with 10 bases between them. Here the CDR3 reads CASRSSGTGELFF. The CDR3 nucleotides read TGTGCCAGCAGATCTTCAGGGACCGGGGAGCTGTTTTTT.

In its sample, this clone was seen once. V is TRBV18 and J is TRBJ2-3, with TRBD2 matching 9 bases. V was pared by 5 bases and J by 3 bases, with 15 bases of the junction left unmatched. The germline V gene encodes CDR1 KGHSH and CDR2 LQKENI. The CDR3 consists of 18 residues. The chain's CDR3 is CASSFSQLAGVQTDTQYF. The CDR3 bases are TGTGCCAGCTCATTCTCCCAGTTAGCGGGAGTTCAGACAGATACGCAGTATTTT.

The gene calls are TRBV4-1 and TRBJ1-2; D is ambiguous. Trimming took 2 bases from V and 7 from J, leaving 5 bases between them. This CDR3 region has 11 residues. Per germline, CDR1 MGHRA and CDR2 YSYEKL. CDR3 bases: TGCGCCAGCAGCCAAATGGGTGGCTACACCTTC. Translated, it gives CASSQMGGYTF.

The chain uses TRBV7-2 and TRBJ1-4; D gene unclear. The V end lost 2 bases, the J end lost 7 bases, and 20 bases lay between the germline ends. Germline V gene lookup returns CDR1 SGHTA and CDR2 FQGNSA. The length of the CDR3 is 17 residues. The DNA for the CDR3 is TGTGCCAGCAGCTTACGTGCTAGCGTCGACGGAATTGAAAAACTGTTTTTT. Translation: CASSLRASVDGIEKLFF. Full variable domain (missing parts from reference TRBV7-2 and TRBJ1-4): GAGVSQSPSNKVTEKGKDVELRCDPISGHTALYWYRQSLGQGLEFLIYFQGNSAPDKSGLPSDRFSAERTGGSVSTLTIQRTQQEDSAVYLCASSLRASVDGIEKLFFGSGTQLSVL.

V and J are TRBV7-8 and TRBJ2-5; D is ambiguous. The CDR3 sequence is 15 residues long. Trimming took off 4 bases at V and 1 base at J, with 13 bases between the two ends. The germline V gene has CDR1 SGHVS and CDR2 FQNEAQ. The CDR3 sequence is CASSSLQRTQETQYF. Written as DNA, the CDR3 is TGTGCCAGCAGCTCCCTTCAGCGCACCCAAGAGACCCAGTACTTC.

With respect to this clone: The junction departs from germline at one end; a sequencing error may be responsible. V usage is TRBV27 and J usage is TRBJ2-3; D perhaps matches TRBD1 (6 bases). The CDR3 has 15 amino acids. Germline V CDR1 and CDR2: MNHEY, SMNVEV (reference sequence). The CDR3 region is CASSLKWDIPDTQYF. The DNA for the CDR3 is TGTGCCAGCAGTTTGAAATGGGACATTCCAGACACGCAGTATTTT.